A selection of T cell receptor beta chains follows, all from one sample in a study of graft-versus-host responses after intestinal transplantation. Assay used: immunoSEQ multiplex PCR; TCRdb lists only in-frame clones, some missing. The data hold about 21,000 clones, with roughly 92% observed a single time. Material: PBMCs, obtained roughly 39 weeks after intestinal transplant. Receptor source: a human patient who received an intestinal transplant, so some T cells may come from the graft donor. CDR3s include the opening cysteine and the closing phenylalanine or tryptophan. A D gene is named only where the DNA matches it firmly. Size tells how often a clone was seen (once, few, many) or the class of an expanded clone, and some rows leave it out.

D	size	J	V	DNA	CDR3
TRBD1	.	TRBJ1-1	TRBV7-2	TGTGCCAGCAGCAGCAGGGGGAAGAGCCTGGCCACTGAAGCTTTCTTT	CASSSRGKSLATEAFF
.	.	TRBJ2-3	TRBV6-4	TGTGCCAGCAGTGACTCCTGGACAGCCACAGATACGCAGTATTTT	CASSDSWTATDTQYF
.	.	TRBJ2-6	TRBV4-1	TGCGCCAGCAGCCAAGATGGGGGCGCTGGGGCCAACGTCCTGACTTTC	CASSQDGGAGANVLTF
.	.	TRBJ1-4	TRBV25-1	TGTGCCAGCAGTGCCCCACTTCATGAAAAACTGTTTTTT	CASSAPLHEKLFF
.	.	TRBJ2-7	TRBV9	TGTGCCAGCAGCTTCCGGGACGTCACCTACGAGCAGTACTTC	CASSFRDVTYEQYF
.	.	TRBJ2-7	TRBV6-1	TGTGCCAGCAGTGAAGCGTGGGACGACGAGCAGTACTTC	CASSEAWDDEQYF
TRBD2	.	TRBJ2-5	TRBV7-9	TGTGCCAGCAGCTTGCCACTAGCGGGAGGGGGGGAGACCCAGTACTTC	CASSLPLAGGGETQYF
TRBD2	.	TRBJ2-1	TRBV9	TGTGCCAGCAGCGTTTGGACTAGCGGGAGGGCCGCTGAGCAGTTCTTC	CASSVWTSGRAAEQFF
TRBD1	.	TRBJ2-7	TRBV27	TGTGCCAGCACCTTCACCGGGACAGGTGCCTACGAGCAGTACTTC	CASTFTGTGAYEQYF
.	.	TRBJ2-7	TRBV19	TGTGCCAGTAGTGTCCGGGACGTCCCCTACGAGCAGTACTTC	CASSVRDVPYEQYF
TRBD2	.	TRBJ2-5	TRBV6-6	TGTGCCAGCAGTTATGGGCGGGAGGGCCTTGAGACCCAGTACTTC	CASSYGREGLETQYF
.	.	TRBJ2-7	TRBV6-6	TGTGCCAGCCAGGGGAATTACGAGCAGTACTTC	CASQGNYEQYF
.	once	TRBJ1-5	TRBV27	TGTGCCAGCAGCCTCGGACAGCTCAATCAGCCCCAGCATTTT	CASSLGQLNQPQHF
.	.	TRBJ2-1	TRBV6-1	TGTGCCAGCAGTGAAGCGCTATGGCCGCCCGACTACAATGAGCAGTTCTTC	CASSEALWPPDYNEQFF
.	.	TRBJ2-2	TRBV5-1	TGCGCCAGCAGCGTAACCGGGACCGCGAACACCGGGGAGCTGTTTTTT	CASSVTGTANTGELFF
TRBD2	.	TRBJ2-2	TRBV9	TGTGCCAGCAGCCCGAGACTAGCGGGGCCGAACACCGGGGAGCTGTTTTTT	CASSPRLAGPNTGELFF
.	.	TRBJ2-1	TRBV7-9	TGTGCCAGCAGCATAGGGACAAGGAGCATCTACAATGAGCAGTTCTTC	CASSIGTRSIYNEQFF
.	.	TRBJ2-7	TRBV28	TGTGCCAGCAGTTTATCCCCCGACTACGAGCAGTACTTC	CASSLSPDYEQYF
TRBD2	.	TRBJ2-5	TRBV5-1	TGCGCCAGCAGCCAGACGACTAGCGGGATAGGAGAGACCCAGTACTTC	CASSQTTSGIGETQYF
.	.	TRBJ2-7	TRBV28	TGTGCCAGCAGTTCCTCCTTGAGCGAGCAGTACTTC	CASSSSLSEQYF
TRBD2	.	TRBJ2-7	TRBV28	TGTGCCAGCAGTCCGGGACTAGCGGGAGCCCGCTACGAGCAGTACTTC	CASSPGLAGARYEQYF
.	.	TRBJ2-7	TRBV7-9	TGTGCCAGCAGCGATGACTTTAAACAGCGAGACCCCTACGAGCAGTACTTC	CASSDDFKQRDPYEQYF
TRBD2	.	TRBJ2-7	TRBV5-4	TGTGCCAGCAGCCGATGGGGGGGCTACGAGCAGTACTTC	CASSRWGGYEQYF
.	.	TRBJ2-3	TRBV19	TGTGCCAGTAGTATGACTAGCACAGATACGCAGTATTTT	CASSMTSTDTQYF
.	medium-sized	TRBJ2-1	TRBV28	TGTGCCAGCAGTTTACTGGGATGGCCTATCTACAATGAGCAGTTCTTC	CASSLLGWPIYNEQFF
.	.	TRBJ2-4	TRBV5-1	TGCGCCAGCAGCTTGGGTCGGTGGGAGTTGGCCAAAAACATTCAGTACTTC	CASSLGRWELAKNIQYF
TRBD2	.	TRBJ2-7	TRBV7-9	TGTGCCAGCAGCCCTGTAGGGACTAGCGGGAGCATCTACGAGCAGTACTTC	CASSPVGTSGSIYEQYF
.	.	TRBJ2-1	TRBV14	TGTGCCAGCAGCCAAGAAGGGCGGAATGAGCAGTTCTTC	CASSQEGRNEQFF
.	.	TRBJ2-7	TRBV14	TGTGCCAGCAAGACCGGGACGGCTTCCTACGAGCAGTACTTC	CASKTGTASYEQYF
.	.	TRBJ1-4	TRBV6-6	TGTGCCAGCAATGCACAGGGATCCACTAATGAAAAACTGTTTTTT	CASNAQGSTNEKLFF
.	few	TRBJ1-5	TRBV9	TGTGCCAGCAGCGAGGGCGGGACTAGCAATCAGCCCCAGCATTTT	CASSEGGTSNQPQHF
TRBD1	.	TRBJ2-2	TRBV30	TGTGCCTGGGGATCAACCGGGACAGGGGTCGGCACCGGGGAGCTGTTTTTT	CAWGSTGTGVGTGELFF
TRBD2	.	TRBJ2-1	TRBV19	TGTGCCAGTAGTATAGTGGAGCGGGAGTTCTACAATGAGCAGTTCTTC	CASSIVEREFYNEQFF
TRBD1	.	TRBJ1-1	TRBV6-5	TGTGCCAGCAGTTACTTGGGACAGGGGAGACGGACTGAAGCTTTCTTT	CASSYLGQGRRTEAFF
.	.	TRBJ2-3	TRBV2	TGTGCCAGCAGTGATTCACCGGATAGCACAGATACGCAGTATTTT	CASSDSPDSTDTQYF
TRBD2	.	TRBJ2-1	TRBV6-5	TGTGCCAGCAGTTCACCCGGAGTAGCGGGAGGGTCTGAGCAGTTCTTC	CASSSPGVAGGSEQFF
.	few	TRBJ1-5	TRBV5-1	TGCGCCAGCAGCTTGGCTCAGGGTGGTCAGCCCCAGCATTTT	CASSLAQGGQPQHF
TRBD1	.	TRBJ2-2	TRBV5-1	TGCGCCAGCAGAGGGACAGGGCACACCGGGGAGCTGTTTTTT	CASRGTGHTGELFF
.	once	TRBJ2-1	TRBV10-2	TGCGCCAGCGCACTGACGGCGGTCCCTCCTAATGAGCAGTTCTTC	CASALTAVPPNEQFF
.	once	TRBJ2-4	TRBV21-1	TGTGCCAGCAGCCCTTGGATGCGGGACCCCCGGGCGGACATTCAGTACTTC	CASSPWMRDPRADIQYF
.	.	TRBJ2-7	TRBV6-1	TGTGCCAGCAGTGACGGGGCCACCGGCTCCTACGAGCAGTACTTC	CASSDGATGSYEQYF
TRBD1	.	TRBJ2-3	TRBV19	TGTGCCAGTTCCCACAGGGGCCCGCCCCCAGATACGCAGTATTTT	CASSHRGPPPDTQYF
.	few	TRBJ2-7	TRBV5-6	TGTGCCAGCAGCTTGGCGAGAGAACCCTCCTACGAGCAGTACTTC	CASSLAREPSYEQYF
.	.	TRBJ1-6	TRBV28	TGTGCCTTATCAGGGGTCGCCGCGGGTTCACCCCTCCACTTT	CALSGVAAGSPLHF
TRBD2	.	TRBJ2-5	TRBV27	TGTGCCAGCAGTTTAACCCCACTAGCGGGAGTAAAACAAGAGACCCAGTACTTC	CASSLTPLAGVKQETQYF